This TCR beta chain was identified during a study of Ad26.COV2.S vaccination and SARS-CoV-2 variants. Germline CDR1 and CDR2: MDHEN and SYDVKM. V was pared by 7 bases and J by 0 bases, with 7 bases between. The CDR3 runs 14 residues. Treatment in this sample: 15 to 20 received Ad26.COV2.S at low or high dose, single or two shots; about 5 received placebo; per-sample allocation not given. Each sample was drawn 63 days after the first injection (of vaccine or placebo). Based in Boston, the donor was an adult of 18-55 years. Sequencing was performed with immunoSEQ multiplex PCR; in TCRdb, only in-frame clones are kept and a portion is missing. Here the sample spans about 410,000 clones, around 92% being singletons.

This rearrangement joins TRBV28 to TRBJ1-6; D is undetermined. Sequences were derived from peripheral blood, sampled in a trial of Ad26.COV2.S vaccine versus placebo. This TCR was recovered from a person between 18 and 59 years old who received the Ad26.COV2.S COVID-19 vaccine or a placebo. This chain's CDR3 is CASTRNSYNSPLHF. The CDR3, as DNA: TGTGCCAGCACCCGGAACTCCTATAATTCACCCCTCCACTTT.